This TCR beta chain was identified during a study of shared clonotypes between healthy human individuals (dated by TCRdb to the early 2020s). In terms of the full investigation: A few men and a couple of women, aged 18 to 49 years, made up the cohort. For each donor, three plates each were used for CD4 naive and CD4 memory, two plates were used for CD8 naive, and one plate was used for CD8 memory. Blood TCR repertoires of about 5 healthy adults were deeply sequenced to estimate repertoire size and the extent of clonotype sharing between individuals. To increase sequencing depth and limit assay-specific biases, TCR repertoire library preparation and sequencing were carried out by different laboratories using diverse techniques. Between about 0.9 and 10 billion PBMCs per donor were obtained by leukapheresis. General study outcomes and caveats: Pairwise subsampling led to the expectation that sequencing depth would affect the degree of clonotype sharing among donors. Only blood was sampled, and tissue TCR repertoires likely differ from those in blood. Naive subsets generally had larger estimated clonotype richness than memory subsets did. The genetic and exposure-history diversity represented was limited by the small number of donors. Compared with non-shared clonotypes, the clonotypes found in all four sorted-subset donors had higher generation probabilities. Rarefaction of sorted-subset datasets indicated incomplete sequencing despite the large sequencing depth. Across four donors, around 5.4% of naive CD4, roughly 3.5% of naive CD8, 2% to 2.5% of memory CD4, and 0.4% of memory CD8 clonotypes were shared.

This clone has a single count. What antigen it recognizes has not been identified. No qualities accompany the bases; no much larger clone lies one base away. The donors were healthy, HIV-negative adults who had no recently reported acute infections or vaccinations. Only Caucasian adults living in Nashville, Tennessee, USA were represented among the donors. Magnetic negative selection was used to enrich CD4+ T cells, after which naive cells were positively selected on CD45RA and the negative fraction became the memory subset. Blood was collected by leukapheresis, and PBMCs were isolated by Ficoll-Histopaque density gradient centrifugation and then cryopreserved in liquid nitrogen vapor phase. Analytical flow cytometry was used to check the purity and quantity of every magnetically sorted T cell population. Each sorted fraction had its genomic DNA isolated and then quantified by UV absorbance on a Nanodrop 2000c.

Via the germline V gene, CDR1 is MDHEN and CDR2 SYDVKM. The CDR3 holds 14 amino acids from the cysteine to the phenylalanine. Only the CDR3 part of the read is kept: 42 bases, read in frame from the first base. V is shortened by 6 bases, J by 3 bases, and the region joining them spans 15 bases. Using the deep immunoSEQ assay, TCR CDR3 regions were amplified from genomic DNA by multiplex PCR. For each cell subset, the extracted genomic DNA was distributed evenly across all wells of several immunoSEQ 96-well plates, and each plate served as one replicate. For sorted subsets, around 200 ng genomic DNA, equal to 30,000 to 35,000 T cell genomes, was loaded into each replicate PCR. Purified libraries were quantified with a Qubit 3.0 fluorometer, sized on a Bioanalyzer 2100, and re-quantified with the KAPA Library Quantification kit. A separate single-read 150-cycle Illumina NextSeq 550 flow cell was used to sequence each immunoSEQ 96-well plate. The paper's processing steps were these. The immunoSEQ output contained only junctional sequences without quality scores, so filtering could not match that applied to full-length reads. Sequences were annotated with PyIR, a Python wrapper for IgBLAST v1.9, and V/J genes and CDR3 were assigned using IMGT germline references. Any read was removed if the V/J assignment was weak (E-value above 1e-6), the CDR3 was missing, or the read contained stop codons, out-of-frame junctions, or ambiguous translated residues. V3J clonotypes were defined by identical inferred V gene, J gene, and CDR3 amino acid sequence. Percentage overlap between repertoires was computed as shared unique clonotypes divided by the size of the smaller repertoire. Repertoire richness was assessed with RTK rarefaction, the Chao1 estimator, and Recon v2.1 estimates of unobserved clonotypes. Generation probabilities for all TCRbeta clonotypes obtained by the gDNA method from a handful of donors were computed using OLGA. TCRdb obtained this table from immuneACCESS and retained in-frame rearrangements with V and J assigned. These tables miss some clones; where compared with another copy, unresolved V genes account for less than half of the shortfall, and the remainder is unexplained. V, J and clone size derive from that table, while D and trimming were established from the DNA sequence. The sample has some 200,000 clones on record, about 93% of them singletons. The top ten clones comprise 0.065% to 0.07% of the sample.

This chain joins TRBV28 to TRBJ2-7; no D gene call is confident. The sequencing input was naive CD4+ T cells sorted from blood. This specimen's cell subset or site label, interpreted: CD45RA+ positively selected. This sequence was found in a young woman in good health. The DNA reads TGTGCCAGCAGGCGCGACTTGTCACGCTACGAGCAGTACTTC. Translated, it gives CASRRDLSRYEQYF.